The clone carrying this T cell receptor beta chain was picked up many times. Its cognate antigen is unknown. TCRdb re-analysed the reads in MiXCR, keeping a single row per CDR3 protein. The data show approximately 300,000 distinct CDR3 sequences, approximately 25% seen once. These data originate in a study of T cell repertoires in cytomegalovirus infection. Study conclusions and caveats: Clonotypes of TCR beta that were HLA-C-restricted and CMV-specific dominated the ex vivo response.

The V and J ends lost 1 base and 2 bases, in that order; junction bases with no gene match: 7. CDR3 length: 16 residues. From germline, CDR1 is MGHRA and CDR2 YSYEKL. The origin of this receptor is a human donor in good health (CMV status not recorded). Some clones in this sample may be carry-over from other donors' samples. Source: cultured PBMCs, taken from culture after CMV antigen stimulation. This chain links TRBV4-1 with TRBJ2-7; 8 nucleotides align to TRBD2. CDR3 residues: CASSQVVTSATYEQYF. The DNA for the CDR3 is TGCGCCAGCAGCCAAGTGGTGACTAGCGCAACCTACGAGCAGTACTTC.